This passage covers 26 T cell receptor beta chains from one sample sequenced in a study of HIV-infected children after antiretroviral therapy interruption. RNA-based 3' RACE libraries used unique molecular identifiers. Using its own MiXCR run on the 3' RACE reads, TCRdb lists one record per CDR3 protein. The sample has about 89,000 distinct CDR3 sequences; around 6.9% are singletons. The treatment: PENTA 11 planned treatment interruption arm or continuous ART arm. Sample: CD45RA+ CD4+ T cells from PBMCs, pooled from several time points, taken from a donor given antiretroviral therapy, either interrupted or continuous. Subset indicated: naive CD4+ CD45RA+ CD45RO- T cells. Receptors originate from a pool of human donors with HIV.

This clonotype has ten or more counts. The CDR3 loop reads CATSDGTGSYNEQFF. The CDR3 DNA reads as TGTGCCACCAGTGATGGGACAGGATCCTACAATGAGCAGTTCTTC. This rearrangement joins TRBV24-1 to TRBJ2-1; 8 bases match TRBD1. The ends lost 3 bases at V and 1 base at J; junction bases unmatched: 1. The CDR3 is made up of 15 amino acids. CDR1 and CDR2 (germline): KGHDR, SFDVKD.

This clonotype was recorded at least ten times. V and J are TRBV21-1 and TRBJ2-7. TRBV21-1 is listed as a pseudogene. The CDR3 runs 15 residues. CDR3 sequence: CASSKNKRSSYEQYF. The CDR3 DNA reads TGTGCCAGCAGCAAAAATAAGAGGAGCTCCTACGAGCAGTACTTC.

This clonotype was detected ten times or more. This chain joins TRBV10-2 and TRBJ2-7; TRBD1 agrees at 8 bases. After removal of 5 bases from V and 6 bases from J, the junction contained 15 bases not matched to a gene. In germline, CDR1 is WSHSY, CDR2 SAAADI. The CDR3 extends over 16 amino acids. The CDR3 sequence: CASSSPGGISVGEQYF. CDR3 coding DNA: TGCGCCAGCAGTTCCCCAGGGGGCATATCGGTGGGCGAGCAGTACTTC.

Ten or more counts support this clonotype. The chain couples TRBV24-1 to TRBJ1-5, with TRBD1 identical over 12 bases. Germline CDR1 is KGHDR and CDR2 is SFDVKD. Germline trimming cut 1 base from V and 7 bases from J; bases unmatched to any gene: 10. This CDR3 spans 18 amino acids. CDR3 DNA: TGTGCCACCAGTGATTTACGGGACAGGGGGCCTTCGGGGCAGCCCCAGCATTTT. This codes for CATSDLRDRGPSGQPQHF.

This clonotype was observed many times. The V call is TRBV19, the J call TRBJ2-5; D may be TRBD1 (6 bases). In germline, CDR1 is LNHDA, CDR2 SQIVND (reference sequence). The CDR3 covers 11 residues. V dropped 10 bases and J dropped 2 bases, with 8 bases sitting between them. CDR3 loop: CATGQQETQYF. The CDR3 DNA reads as TGTGCCACCGGACAGCAAGAGACCCAGTACTTC. Filled out from reference TRBV19 and TRBJ2-5, the complete variable domain reads DGGITQSPKYLFRKEGQNVTLSCEQNLNHDAMYWYRQDPGQGLRLIYYSQIVNDFQKGDIAEGYSVSREKKESFPLTVTSAQKNPTAFYLCATGQQETQYFGPGTRLLVL.

This clonotype was counted only a few times. The genes are TRBV10-3 and TRBJ2-3; D not resolved. V shed 2 bases and J shed 1 base, with 4 bases lying between them. Germline CDR1 reads ENHRY; CDR2 reads SYGVKD. The CDR3 consists of 13 residues. The CDR3 nucleotides are TGTGCCATCAGTGAGAGGGGCACAGATACGCAGTATTTT. Translating gives CAISERGTDTQYF.

This clonotype was counted a few times. The chain carries TRBV7-3 and TRBJ2-1; possible D gene TRBD2, 6 bases. Germline V gene lookup returns CDR1 SGHTA and CDR2 FQGTGA. The length of the CDR3 is 14 residues. With 3 bases removed from V and 5 bases from J, the gap between germline ends came to 11 bases. This CDR3 is CASSLGGDDNEQFF. The CDR3 coding sequence is TGTGCCAGCAGCTTGGGCGGGGACGACAATGAGCAGTTCTTC.

Ten or more counts support this clonotype. The chain carries TRBV20-1 and TRBJ1-1; unclear D gene. V lost 0 bases and J lost 3, with 14 bases in between. This CDR3 comprises 15 residues. Germline V gene lookup returns CDR1 DFQATT and CDR2 SNEGSKA (reference sequence). The CDR3 protein is CSARDSRRRDTEAFF. The CDR3 coding sequence is TGCAGTGCTAGAGATAGCCGACGGCGCGACACTGAAGCTTTCTTT.

The V call is TRBV7-2, the J call TRBJ2-2; the D gene is possibly TRBD2 (5 bases). The germline CDR1 and CDR2 sequences are SGHTA and FQGNSA. Trimming took 3 bases from V and 1 from J, leaving 9 bases between them. The CDR3 sequence is 15 residues long. CDR3 sequence (DNA): TGTGCCAGCAGCTTCGACGGGGTGAACACCGGGGAGCTGTTTTTT. This encodes CASSFDGVNTGELFF. Full variable domain (rest looked up from reference TRBV7-2 and TRBJ2-2): GAGVSQSPSNKVTEKGKDVELRCDPISGHTALYWYRQSLGQGLEFLIYFQGNSAPDKSGLPSDRFSAERTGGSVSTLTIQRTQQEDSAVYLCASSFDGVNTGELFFGEGSRLTVL.

V and J are TRBV7-2 and TRBJ1-4, with 9 bases fitting TRBD1. The CDR3 contains 14 residues. Germline CDR1 is SGHTA and CDR2 is FQGNSA. Losses at the gene ends were 1 base for V and 8 bases for J; bases not matched to a gene: 2. The DNA of the CDR3 is TGTGCCAGCAGCTTAGGGACAGGGGACGAAAAACTGTTTTTT. Its protein product is CASSLGTGDEKLFF.

The chain is built from TRBV6-2 or TRBV6-3 and TRBJ2-2; 8 bases are shared with TRBD1. The CDR3 contains 17 residues. The junction had 14 bases not matched to a gene; V was cut back by 10 bases and J by 1 base. From germline, CDR1 is MNHEY and CDR2 SVGEGT. CDR3 nucleotides: TGTGCCACCCAGGGGGCAGCCCGGGGCCTGAACACCGGGGAGCTGTTTTTT. The encoded protein is CATQGAARGLNTGELFF.

This clonotype was detected a few times. The chain employs TRBV5-1 and TRBJ2-3; 7 bases map to TRBD1. Germline V gene data show CDR1 as SGHRS and CDR2 as YFSETQ. Trimming cost V 1 base and J 7 bases; bases outside gene matches: 12. CDR3 length: 16 residues. CDR3 sequence reads: CASSLFRGPQSNTQYF. The CDR3, as DNA: TGCGCCAGCAGCTTGTTTAGGGGGCCGCAGTCAAATACGCAGTATTTT.

This clonotype was detected ten times or more. The rearrangement uses TRBV2 and TRBJ1-6; 12 nucleotides align to TRBD1. The germline CDR1 and CDR2 sequences are SNHLY and FYNNEI. Losses at the gene ends were 6 bases for V and 10 bases for J; bases not matched to a gene: 4. This CDR3 comprises 14 residues. The CDR3 nucleotides are TGTGCCAGCAGGGGACAGGGGGCAGGGTCACCCCTCCACTTT. Translation gives CASRGQGAGSPLHF. The full variable domain, its missing parts supplied by reference TRBV2 and TRBJ1-6, is EPEVTQTPSHQVTQMGQEVILRCVPISNHLYFYWYRQILGQKVEFLVSFYNNEISEKSEIFDDQFSVERPDGSNFTLKIRSTKLEDSAMYFCASRGQGAGSPLHFGNGTRLTVT.

The sample holds many counts of this clonotype. The V and J genes are TRBV20-1 and TRBJ1-1; maybe TRBD1 (6 bases). This CDR3 spans 13 amino acids. The V end lost 6 bases, the J end lost 1 base, and 12 bases lay between the germline ends. Looked up from germline, CDR1 is DFQATT and CDR2 is SNEGSKA (reference sequence). CDR3 protein: CSARTDRNTEAFF. For the CDR3, the DNA is TGCAGTGCCCGGACAGACAGGAACACTGAAGCTTTCTTT.

The sample holds a few counts of this clonotype. The rearrangement uses TRBV5-1 and TRBJ2-1; 7 bases agree with TRBD1. CDR1 is SGHRS and CDR2 is YFSETQ in the germline V gene. Losses at the gene ends were 4 bases for V and 7 bases for J; bases not matched to a gene: 14. The CDR3 spans 16 residues. In nucleotides, the CDR3 is TGCGCCAGCAGCCAAATACCGGGACAGATTAATAATGAGCAGTTCTTC. Translated, it gives CASSQIPGQINNEQFF.

In this sample, this clonotype turned up many times. The chain recombines TRBV3-1 with TRBJ2-7; 7 bases align to TRBD2. CDR3 size: 17 residues. V gave up 3 bases and J gave up 5 bases; unmatched junction bases: 16. Germline V gene sequence: CDR1 LGHDT, CDR2 YNNKEL (reference sequence). CDR3 protein: CASSHVTNLRRGDEQYF. As DNA, the CDR3 is TGTGCCAGCAGCCATGTGACAAACCTTCGACGGGGGGACGAGCAGTACTTC.

The chain links TRBV29-1 to TRBJ2-7; D call uncertain. The germline V gene encodes CDR1 SQVTM and CDR2 ANQGSEA. This CDR3 region has 12 residues. CDR3 region: CSARERSYEQYF. CDR3 DNA sequence: TGCAGTGCTAGAGAAAGATCCTACGAGCAGTACTTC.

The chain joins TRBV19 to TRBJ1-2; 8 nucleotides align to TRBD1. J was trimmed by 4 bases and V by 5 bases; bases with no gene match: 6. The V gene's germline CDR1 is LNHDA and CDR2 SQIVND (reference sequence). The CDR3 is 14 residues long. CDR3 in DNA: TGTGCCAGTAGTGGACAGGGACTCGGCTATGGCTACACCTTC. Its protein is CASSGQGLGYGYTF.

V and J are TRBV28 and TRBJ1-6; D is undetermined. V was shortened by 1 base and J by 8 bases, with 15 bases between the two germline ends. Germline V CDR1 and CDR2: MDHEN, SYDVKM. The CDR3 is 16 residues long. CDR3 amino acids: CASSLYPLPWDSPLHF. In nucleotides, the CDR3 is TGTGCCAGCAGTTTATATCCGCTTCCATGGGATTCACCCCTCCACTTT.

The table lists this clonotype with many counts. The gene calls are TRBV29-1 and TRBJ1-2; tentative D call: TRBD1 (5 bases). CDR1 and CDR2 (germline): SQVTM, ANQGSEA. V was pared by 2 bases and J by 0 bases, with 16 bases between. This CDR3 region has 16 residues. CDR3 DNA: TGCAGCGTTGAATTGACGCCGGGGGTCCCTAACTATGGCTACACCTTC. Amino acids: CSVELTPGVPNYGYTF.

This clonotype was counted ten times or more. This chain links TRBV10-1 with TRBJ2-3, with 7 bases matching TRBD2. Trimming cost V 2 bases and J 1 base; bases outside gene matches: 3. The CDR3 covers 15 residues. Germline V gives CDR1 WNHNN, CDR2 SYGVQD (reference sequence). The CDR3 DNA reads TGCGCCAGCAGTGAGACGGCGGGGGGCACAGATACGCAGTATTTT. It encodes CASSETAGGTDTQYF.

This clonotype was counted ten times or more. This chain connects TRBV24-1 to TRBJ2-1, with 9 bases aligning to TRBD1. Per germline, CDR1 KGHDR and CDR2 SFDVKD. V lost 5 bases, J lost 8 bases, and 15 bases stayed unmatched. The length of the CDR3 is 17 residues. CDR3 in amino acids: CATSVQPPGQGNDEQFF. For the CDR3, the DNA is TGTGCCACCAGTGTTCAACCTCCGGGACAGGGTAACGATGAGCAGTTCTTC.

This clonotype was observed a few times. A read error may produce the germline difference seen at one junction end. The rearrangement joins TRBV3-1 to TRBJ2-7; the D is unclear. CDR1 and CDR2 (germline): LGHDT, YNNKEL (reference sequence). This CDR3 comprises 10 residues. This chain's CDR3 is CASSHGSGKF. In DNA, the CDR3 is TGTGCCAGCAGCCACGGATCGGGCAAATTC.

This clonotype was found many times. This chain connects TRBV7-2 to TRBJ2-1; 12 nucleotides align to TRBD2. Germline-derived CDR1 and CDR2 are SGHTA and FQGNSA. The CDR3 is 16 amino acids. Trimming took 5 bases from V and 10 from J; bases not matched to a gene: 12. CDR3 bases: TGTGCCAGCAGCCCTAGGCCGTTTGGACTAGCGGGGGAGCAGTTCTTC. Amino acid sequence: CASSPRPFGLAGEQFF.

This clonotype occurred a few times. V is TRBV5-1 and J is TRBJ1-4, with TRBD1 matching 11 bases. Germline CDR1 is SGHRS and CDR2 is YFSETQ. This CDR3 spans 18 amino acids. The junction had 11 bases not matched to a gene; V was cut back by 4 bases and J by 3 bases. The CDR3 is CASSAGQGEVSANEKLFF. For the CDR3, the DNA is TGCGCCAGCAGCGCGGGACAGGGGGAGGTTTCGGCTAATGAAAAACTGTTTTTT.

This clonotype was seen ten or more times. The chain joins TRBV30 to TRBJ2-1; D is unresolved. Between the trimmed V and J ends, which lost 2 bases and 2 bases, there was a span of 10 bases. Germline CDR1 GTSNPN, CDR2 SVGIG (reference sequence). The CDR3 totals 14 residues. CDR3 sequence: CAWSWSITYNEQFF. The CDR3, as DNA: TGTGCCTGGAGTTGGAGTATAACCTACAATGAGCAGTTCTTC.